Presented here are 27 T cell receptor beta chains from one specimen sequenced in a study of T cells expressing NK-cell markers. TCRdb reprocessed the 5' RACE reads, with one entry per CDR3 protein and no DNA. The sample data list about 540,000 distinct CDR3 sequences. Input material: blood T cells: a sorted CD56 or NKG2C T cell subset, CD4+ or CD8+ T cells, or bulk PBMC T cells (not recorded which). The origin of the receptors is a young man in good health.

The chain uses TRBV20-1 and TRBJ2-7. Looked up from germline, CDR1 is DFQATT and CDR2 is SNEGSKA (reference sequence). The CDR3 runs to 17 residues. Here the CDR3 reads CSARDRYSEPASYEQYF.

The V gene is TRBV10-3, the J gene TRBJ1-3. The CDR3 totals 12 residues. Germline values: CDR1 ENHRY, CDR2 SYGVKD. CDR3 loop: CAISGSGNTIYF.

This sequence joins TRBV24-1 and TRBJ1-3. There are 14 residues in the CDR3. Germline V gene data show CDR1 as KGHDR and CDR2 as SFDVKD. Here the CDR3 reads CATSGAGPGNTIYF.

The rearrangement uses TRBV11-2 and TRBJ2-2; TCRdb designates TRBD2, a call that cannot be tested without DNA. Germline-derived CDR1 and CDR2 are SGHAT and FQNNGV. The length of the CDR3 is 20 residues. This CDR3 reads CASSLVYWSRGGLAGGELFF.

CDR3 loop: CASRLSGGTLPYEQYF. This rearrangement joins TRBV5-1 to TRBJ2-7; the D call of TRBD2 rests on TCRdb alone, since no DNA is present to check it. Germline V gene lookup returns CDR1 SGHRS and CDR2 YFSETQ. The CDR3 runs to 16 residues.

The chain links TRBV20-1 to TRBJ2-4; the TCRdb call, TRBD2, lacks DNA for checking. CDR3 length: 14 residues. Germline values: CDR1 DFQATT, CDR2 SNEGSKA (reference sequence). The chain's CDR3 is CSARERTRKNIQYF.

The V and J genes are TRBV12-3 or TRBV12-4 and TRBJ1-4; as DNA is missing, the TRBD1 call by TCRdb cannot be tested. This CDR3 comprises 15 residues. The CDR3 sequence: CASSLMGTGNEKLFF.

The rearrangement uses TRBV12-3 or TRBV12-4 and TRBJ1-5. The CDR3 covers 13 residues. The CDR3 loop reads CASSSSIFQPQHF.

CDR3 amino acids: CSAGDRGISYEQYF. The chain uses TRBV20-1 and TRBJ2-7; TCRdb selects TRBD1, and the lack of DNA leaves this call unchecked. This CDR3 contains 14 residues. The V gene's germline CDR1 is DFQATT and CDR2 SNEGSKA (reference sequence).

The chain uses TRBV5-1 and TRBJ2-2; the TCRdb call, TRBD1, lacks DNA for checking. The germline CDR1 and CDR2 sequences are SGHRS and YFSETQ. CDR3 length: 18 amino acids. The CDR3 loop reads CASSLDWGTQANTGELFF.

The chain uses TRBV10-1 and TRBJ2-3; the D call from TCRdb, TRBD1, cannot be confirmed without DNA. Germline CDR1 and CDR2: WNHNN and SYGVQD (reference sequence). The CDR3 consists of 15 residues. The CDR3 reads CASSRGQGATDTQYF.

The chain uses TRBV24-1 and TRBJ2-3; TCRdb reports TRBD1, a call that lacks DNA to check it against. The CDR3 loop spans 12 amino acids. CDR1 and CDR2 from the germline V gene are KGHDR and SFDVKD. CDR3 in amino acids: CATRQGADTQYF.

The gene calls are TRBV12-3 or TRBV12-4 and TRBJ1-5; TCRdb lists TRBD1, though no DNA is available to test this call. The CDR3 spans 14 residues. CDR3: CASSPTGDRQPQHF.

The J gene is TRBJ2-3, the V gene TRBV4-3; checking the TCRdb D call of TRBD1 is not possible without DNA. The length of the CDR3 is 17 residues. From germline, CDR1 is LGHNA and CDR2 YSLEER. CDR3 protein: CASSQDPRGQDTDTQYF.

The chain recombines TRBV25-1 with TRBJ1-1. Germline CDR1 reads MGHDK; CDR2 reads SYGVNS. This CDR3 region has 14 residues. CDR3: CASSESVQNTEAFF. The complete variable domain, with remaining parts taken from reference TRBV25-1 and TRBJ1-1, reads EADIYQTPRYLVIGTGKKITLECSQTMGHDKMYWYQQDPGMELHLIHYSYGVNSTEKGDLSSESTVSRIRTEHFPLTLESARPSHTSQYLCASSESVQNTEAFFGQGTRLTVV.

The chain combines TRBV5-1 with TRBJ1-3. The CDR3 covers 14 residues. Germline CDR1 SGHRS, CDR2 YFSETQ. CDR3 residues: CASSDTSSGNTIYF.

V gene TRBV12-5 combines with J gene TRBJ2-2. Germline V gives CDR1 LGHNT, CDR2 FRNRAP. The CDR3 is 12 residues long. The CDR3: CASGLVGGELFF.

The chain links TRBV6-2 or TRBV6-3 to TRBJ2-1; the D gene TCRdb calls, TRBD1, cannot be checked with no DNA. Germline lookup yields CDR1 MNHEY and CDR2 SVGEGT. CDR3 length: 13 amino acids. CDR3 in amino acids: CASSYWGYNEQFF.

V and J are TRBV11-1 and TRBJ2-1; TCRdb indicates TRBD2, and absent DNA this call remains unverified. The CDR3 runs 18 residues. Germline V gene sequence: CDR1 SGHAT, CDR2 FQDESV (reference sequence). CDR3 region: CASSLGTSGRDSYNEQFF.

The chain uses TRBV4-2 and TRBJ2-7; TCRdb picks TRBD2, but there is no DNA to check that call. Germline assignment: CDR1 LGHNA and CDR2 YNFKEQ. The CDR3 has 19 amino acids. The CDR3 here is CASSPPETYWASGSGEQYF.

This rearrangement joins TRBV29-1 to TRBJ2-1; TCRdb calls TRBD1, which cannot be checked without DNA. This CDR3 is built from 14 residues. The germline CDR1 and CDR2 sequences are SQVTM and ANQGSEA. CDR3 sequence reads: CSVPDIWGDNEQFF.

The J gene is TRBJ2-4, the V gene TRBV7-9; TCRdb reports TRBD1, a call that lacks DNA to check it against. The CDR3 has 16 amino acids. The germline V gene encodes CDR1 SEHNR and CDR2 FQNEAQ (reference sequence). The CDR3 region is CASSLDSLLAKNIQYF. Full variable domain (rest looked up from reference TRBV7-9 and TRBJ2-4): DTGVSQNPRHKITKRGQNVTFRCDPISEHNRLYWYRQTLGQGPEFLTYFQNEAQLEKSRLLSDRFSAERPKGSFSTLEIQRTEQGDSAMYLCASSLDSLLAKNIQYFGAGTRLSVL.

The CDR3 loop reads CASSQDHAETQYF. The rearrangement links TRBV7-2 to TRBJ2-5. Germline-derived CDR1 and CDR2 are SGHTA and FQGNSA. The CDR3 has 13 residues.

The rearrangement links TRBV29-1 to TRBJ2-1; the D call of TRBD1 rests on TCRdb alone, since no DNA is present to check it. The germline gives CDR1 SQVTM, CDR2 ANQGSEA. The CDR3 runs 15 residues. The CDR3 loop is CSAGAIAPYYNEQFF.

This rearrangement joins TRBV9 to TRBJ2-7; with no DNA, the TCRdb D assignment of TRBD2 cannot be verified. CDR1 and CDR2 (germline): SGDLS, YYNGEE. The CDR3 runs 15 residues. CDR3 protein: CASSALAGGPYEQYF.

This chain joins TRBV7-2 and TRBJ2-1. CDR1 and CDR2 (germline): SGHTA, FQGNSA. CDR3 length equals 16 residues. The chain's CDR3 is CASSPWLMGSYNEQFF.

V and J are TRBV21-1 and TRBJ2-1; there is no DNA to check the TCRdb D call of TRBD1. TRBV21-1 is a pseudogene locus. CDR3 size: 12 residues. CDR3 sequence reads: CASSDIPDEQFF.